This T cell receptor beta chain was sequenced during a study of blood T cells in healthy people across ages. From germline, CDR1 is SQVTM and CDR2 ANQGSEA. With V trimmed by 1 base and J by 6 bases, 3 bases remained unmatched. CDR3 length: 13 amino acids. Study-wide results and caveats: Diversity figures based on one million T cells were deemed too low. It was not possible, with unsorted PBMCs, to conclusively compare naive and antigen-experienced cells.

The second PCR ran roughly 7 to 12 cycles with a sample-barcoded 5' primer and J-beta primers. TCRdb used MiXCR to reprocess the 5' RACE reads, holding one entry per CDR3 protein. The table records hundreds of thousands of distinct CDR3 sequences, less than 70% of them present only once. This clonotype was counted many times. The antigen remains unidentified. At least 6.5 million PBMCs were isolated per sample. Each sample yielded at least 6 micrograms of PBMC total RNA. The source of this sequence is a man older than 75 in good health. The chain is built from TRBV29-1 and TRBJ1-5, with 7 nucleotides matching TRBD1. The sample comprised blood. CDR3 in amino acids: CSVEGQGGQPQHF. CDR3 coding DNA: TGCAGCGTTGAAGGGCAGGGGGGTCAGCCCCAGCATTTT.